This is a list of T cell receptor beta chains from one sample in a study of T cell repertoires in cytomegalovirus infection. Each CDR3 protein is one row after TCRdb ran MiXCR on the reads. The table lists about 900,000 distinct CDR3 sequences, approximately 31% of them singletons. These TCRs are of unknown antigen specificity. Sequencing used cultured CD8+ T cells from PBMCs, obtained from culture after CMV antigen stimulation. The receptors were sampled from a human donor in good health (CMV status not recorded). Some clones in this sample may be carry-over from other donors' samples. Both conserved end residues are part of each CDR3. A D gene is named only where the DNA matches it firmly. Rows give clone size only sometimes, using once, few, many, or a class for an expanded clone.

>TRBJ2-1|TRBV4-3|TRBD2|NA
CASSQTRTRSWYTEQFF
TGCGCCAGCAGCCAAACGCGGACTAGGAGCTGGTACACTGAGCAGTTCTTC
>TRBJ1-2|TRBV27|NA|once
CASSSSPREGYTF
TGTGCCAGCAGTTCTAGCCCACGGGAAGGCTACACCTTC
>TRBJ2-2|TRBV7-3|TRBD2|many
CASSSGLAGLGGELFF
TGTGCCAGCAGCTCGGGACTAGCGGGGCTCGGCGGGGAGCTGTTTTTT
>TRBJ1-4|TRBV2|NA|NA
CASRSRGDEKLFF
TGTGCCAGCAGGTCCAGGGGTGATGAAAAACTGTTTTTT
>TRBJ2-7|TRBV27|TRBD2|NA
CASSPGLAYHEQYF
TGTGCCAGCAGTCCTGGACTAGCTTACCACGAGCAGTACTTC
>TRBJ2-1|TRBV20-1|NA|NA
CSASAAPPGTSSDNEQFF
TGCAGTGCTAGTGCTGCTCCGCCGGGGACCAGTTCAGACAATGAGCAGTTCTTC
>TRBJ2-1|TRBV6-1|TRBD2|NA
CASSDDSGGIYNEQFF
TGTGCCAGCAGTGATGATTCGGGGGGGATCTACAATGAGCAGTTCTTC
>TRBJ2-7|TRBV19|TRBD1|few
CASSIPGQGGEQYF
TGTGCCAGTAGTATACCTGGACAGGGAGGCGAGCAGTACTTC
>TRBJ2-3|TRBV7-8|NA|many
CASSPPDYSDTQYF
TGTGCCAGCAGCCCCCCCGACTATTCCGATACGCAGTATTTT
>TRBJ1-1|TRBV6-1|NA|NA
CASSELTGNTEAFF
TGTGCCAGCAGTGAACTGACCGGTAACACTGAAGCTTTCTTT
>TRBJ2-3|TRBV15|TRBD1|NA
CATSRDTQGVTDTQYF
TGTGCCACCAGCAGAGATACACAGGGGGTGACAGATACGCAGTATTTT
>TRBJ1-1|TRBV10-1|NA|NA
CASSESGKTEAFF
TGCGCCAGCAGTGAGTCGGGAAAAACTGAAGCTTTCTTT
>TRBJ1-5|TRBV6-1|NA|NA
CASSPTRDGGNQPQHF
TGTGCCAGCAGTCCAACTCGCGACGGAGGCAATCAGCCCCAGCATTTT
>TRBJ2-7|TRBV25-1|TRBD1|NA
CASSEFYIGTASTYEQYF
TGTGCCAGCAGTGAATTCTATATAGGGACAGCATCCACCTACGAGCAGTACTTC
>TRBJ2-7|TRBV6-5|NA|NA
CASGSGARLEQYF
TGTGCCAGCGGATCGGGGGCCCGGCTCGAGCAGTACTTC
>TRBJ2-1|TRBV12-3/TRBV12-4|NA|many
CASSPDTYNEQFF
TGTGCCAGCAGCCCGGACACGTACAATGAGCAGTTCTTC
>TRBJ2-4|TRBV7-3|NA|NA
CASSFYGGQAGLGNIQYF
TGTGCCAGCAGCTTTTACGGAGGACAGGCAGGACTAGGAAACATTCAGTACTTC
>TRBJ1-4|TRBV12-3/TRBV12-4|NA|NA
CASSQGENEKLFF
TGTGCCAGCAGTCAGGGAGAAAATGAAAAACTGTTTTTT
>TRBJ2-5|TRBV6-2/TRBV6-3|NA|NA
CASVGHQETQYF
TGTGCCAGCGTGGGACACCAAGAGACCCAGTACTTC
>TRBJ2-2|TRBV11-2|NA|NA
CASIHGRPKLFF
TGTGCCAGCATCCACGGGCGTCCTAAGCTGTTTTTT
>TRBJ1-6|TRBV10-3|NA|NA
CAISEILVNEQGFNSPLHF
TGTGCCATCAGTGAGATTTTAGTAAACGAACAGGGCTTTAATTCACCCCTCCACTTT
>TRBJ1-5|TRBV27|TRBD1|NA
CASSIGQGGNQPQHF
TGTGCCAGCAGTATCGGACAGGGGGGCAATCAGCCCCAGCATTTT
>TRBJ1-5|TRBV19|NA|NA
CASSIRVSQPQHF
TGTGCCAGTAGTATAAGGGTCTCGCAGCCCCAGCATTTT
>TRBJ2-7|TRBV7-8|TRBD1|few
CASTPDRGSGEQYF
TGTGCCAGCACCCCGGACAGGGGTTCCGGGGAGCAGTACTTC
>TRBJ1-1|TRBV6-1|NA|NA
CASSEAGKGSGTEAFF
TGTGCCAGCAGTGAAGCGGGGAAAGGGTCAGGCACTGAAGCTTTCTTT
>TRBJ2-1|TRBV7-9|NA|NA
CANSLDRDNEQFF
TGTGCCAACAGCCTGGACAGAGACAATGAGCAGTTCTTC
>TRBJ2-5|TRBV4-3|TRBD1|few
CASSQDTGGQETQYF
TGCGCCAGCAGCCAAGACACAGGGGGCCAAGAGACCCAGTACTTC
>TRBJ2-7|TRBV7-9|TRBD1|NA
CASSSRDSVAPYEQYF
TGTGCCAGCAGCTCCCGGGACAGCGTCGCGCCGTACGAGCAGTACTTC
>TRBJ2-5|TRBV12-3/TRBV12-4|NA|NA
CASSPGNTAETQYF
TGTGCCAGCAGTCCAGGGAATACCGCTGAGACCCAGTACTTC
>TRBJ2-7|TRBV19|NA|once
CASSIQSPTYEQYF
TGTGCCAGTAGTATACAGAGCCCGACCTACGAGCAGTACTTC
>TRBJ2-1|TRBV11-2|TRBD2|NA
CASSLWTSGGAAYNEQFF
TGTGCCAGCTCTCTCTGGACTAGCGGGGGGGCCGCATACAATGAGCAGTTCTTC
>TRBJ2-5|TRBV20-1|NA|few
CSARDYNQETQYF
TGCAGTGCTAGAGATTACAATCAAGAGACCCAGTACTTC
>TRBJ2-3|TRBV7-6|NA|few
CASSHPTEARGTDTQYF
TGTGCCAGCAGCCACCCTACTGAAGCGAGGGGCACAGATACGCAGTATTTT
>TRBJ1-2|TRBV20-1|NA|NA
CSARDQVTNGYTF
TGCAGTGCTAGAGATCAAGTAACGAATGGCTACACCTTC
>TRBJ1-4|TRBV7-9|TRBD1|NA
CASSAGTAEKLFF
TGTGCCAGCAGCGCCGGGACAGCTGAAAAACTGTTTTTT
>TRBJ2-5|TRBV20-1|NA|NA
CSARGDNQETQYF
TGCAGTGCTAGGGGGGACAACCAAGAGACCCAGTACTTC
>TRBJ1-2|TRBV20-1|NA|few
CSASSRQATYGYTF
TGCAGTGCGAGCTCAAGGCAGGCCACCTATGGCTACACCTTC
>TRBJ2-2|TRBV3-1|NA|many
CASSSYLVTGELFF
TGTGCCAGCAGCTCTTACCTTGTAACCGGGGAGCTGTTTTTT
>TRBJ1-1|TRBV6-6|NA|NA
CASSFGGGNTGAFF
TGTGCCAGCAGTTTCGGAGGGGGGAACACTGGAGCTTTCTTT
>TRBJ2-7|TRBV12-3/TRBV12-4|TRBD1|few
CASSLGQDLYEQYF
TGTGCCAGCAGTCTGGGACAGGATTTGTACGAGCAGTACTTC
>TRBJ1-1|TRBV5-1|NA|few
CASSFSTMNTEAFF
TGCGCCAGCAGCTTTTCGACTATGAACACTGAAGCTTTCTTT
>TRBJ1-4|TRBV12-3/TRBV12-4|NA|many
CASSTSGDEKLFF
TGTGCCAGCAGTACCTCCGGCGACGAAAAACTGTTTTTT
>TRBJ1-5|TRBV4-1|NA|NA
CASSQVKGDQPQHF
TGCGCCAGCAGCCAAGTCAAAGGAGATCAGCCCCAGCATTTT
>TRBJ1-6|TRBV4-1|NA|few
CASSPRTASSYNSPLHF
TGCGCCAGCAGCCCCCGGACAGCAAGCTCCTATAATTCACCCCTCCACTTT
>TRBJ1-5|TRBV12-5|TRBD1|few
CASALTGEGHQPQHF
TGTGCTAGTGCCCTGACAGGGGAAGGCCATCAGCCCCAGCATTTT
>TRBJ2-1|TRBV7-7|TRBD1|many
CASSAYRGHNEQFF
TGTGCTAGCAGCGCGTACAGGGGGCACAATGAGCAGTTCTTC
>TRBJ1-3|TRBV12-3/TRBV12-4|NA|NA
CASSEEGSGNTIYF
TGTGCCAGCAGTGAAGAGGGCTCTGGAAACACCATATATTTT
>TRBJ2-3|TRBV7-6|TRBD1|many
CASSAAGTGDPDTQYF
TGTGCCAGCAGCGCAGCCGGGACAGGCGACCCAGATACGCAGTATTTT
>TRBJ2-3|TRBV24-1|NA|NA
CATSLGGGQDTQYF
TGTGCCACCAGTCTGGGGGGGGGCCAAGATACGCAGTATTTT
>TRBJ2-2|TRBV7-9|TRBD1|NA
CASRQGAITGELFF
TGTGCCAGCAGACAGGGGGCGATCACCGGGGAGCTGTTTTTT
>TRBJ1-5|TRBV7-9|TRBD1|few
CASSLEGQGPNQPQHF
TGTGCCAGCAGCTTAGAGGGACAGGGGCCCAATCAGCCCCAGCATTTT
>TRBJ2-7|TRBV6-1|NA|NA
CASSPPREGPYEQYF
TGTGCCAGCAGCCCCCCTCGAGAGGGCCCCTACGAGCAGTACTTC
>TRBJ2-6|TRBV6-1|NA|few
CASSEHEYSGANVLTF
TGTGCCAGCAGTGAACACGAATACTCTGGGGCCAACGTCCTGACTTTC